What follows describes a single T cell receptor beta chain. The data belong to a study of blood T cell repertoires in COVID-19. Study summary: Italy, Spain and the United States were the sources of the convalescent and acute COVID-19 samples. The analysed material was cDNA or gDNA that came from T cells, B-cell-depleted T cells, or PBMCs.

Germline loops: CDR1 SGHRS, CDR2 YFSETQ. The CDR3 is made up of 14 amino acids. V dropped 3 bases and J dropped 13; count of bases not matched to a gene: 14. In the authors' methods: Amplified reference gene primers provided the basis for estimating nucleated cell counts. Assay used: immunoSEQ multiplex PCR; TCRdb lists only in-frame clones, some missing. D and trimming come from the DNA, and the V and J calls and clone size come from that table. The sample lists around 700,000 clones; over 80% were seen once. This clonotype was obtained from a woman aged 18-30 years with acute or convalescent COVID-19. J is TRBJ1-2 and V is TRBV5-1; the match to TRBD1 covers 8 bases. Sequencing input: peripheral blood. CDR3 residues: CASSSQGHITGGTF. CDR3 DNA sequence: TGCGCCAGCAGCTCCCAGGGACACATCACAGGGGGCACCTTC. Drawing the rest from reference TRBV5-1 and TRBJ1-2, the complete variable domain is KAGVTQTPRYLIKTRGQQVTLSCSPISGHRSVSWYQQTPGQGLQFLFEYFSETQRNKGNFPGRFSGRQFSNSRSEMNVSTLELGDSALYLCASSSQGHITGGTFGSGTRLTVV.